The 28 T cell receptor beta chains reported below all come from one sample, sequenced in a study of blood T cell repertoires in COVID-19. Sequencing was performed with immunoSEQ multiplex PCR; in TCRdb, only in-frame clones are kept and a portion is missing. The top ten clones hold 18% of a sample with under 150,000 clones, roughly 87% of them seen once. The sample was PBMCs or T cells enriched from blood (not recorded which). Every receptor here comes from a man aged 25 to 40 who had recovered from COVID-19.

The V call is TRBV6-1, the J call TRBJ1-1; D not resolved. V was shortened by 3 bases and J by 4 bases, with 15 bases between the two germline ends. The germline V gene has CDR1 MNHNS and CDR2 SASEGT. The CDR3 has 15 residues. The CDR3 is CASSDGEPRSTEAFF. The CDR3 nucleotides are TGTGCCAGCAGTGATGGGGAGCCGCGGAGCACTGAAGCTTTCTTT.

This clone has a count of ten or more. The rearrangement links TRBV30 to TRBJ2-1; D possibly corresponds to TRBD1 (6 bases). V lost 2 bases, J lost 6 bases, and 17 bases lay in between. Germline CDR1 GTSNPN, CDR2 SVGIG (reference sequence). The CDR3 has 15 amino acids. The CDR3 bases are TGTGCCTGGAGTCCGTACAGGGCCCGGGGCAATGAGCAGTTCTTC. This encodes CAWSPYRARGNEQFF. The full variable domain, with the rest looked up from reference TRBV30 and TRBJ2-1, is SQTIHQWPATLVQPVGSPLSLECTVEGTSNPNLYWYRQAAGRGLQLLFYSVGIGQISSEVPQNLSASRPQDRQFILSSKKLLLSDSGFYLCAWSPYRARGNEQFFGPGTRLTVL.

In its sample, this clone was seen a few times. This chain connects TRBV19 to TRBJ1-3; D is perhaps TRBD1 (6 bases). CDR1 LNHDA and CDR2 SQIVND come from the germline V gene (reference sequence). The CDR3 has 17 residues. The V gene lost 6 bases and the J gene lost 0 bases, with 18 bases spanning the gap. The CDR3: CASSPRTEGRSGNTIYF. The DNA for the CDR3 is TGTGCCAGTAGCCCCCGGACAGAGGGCCGCTCTGGAAACACCATATATTTT.

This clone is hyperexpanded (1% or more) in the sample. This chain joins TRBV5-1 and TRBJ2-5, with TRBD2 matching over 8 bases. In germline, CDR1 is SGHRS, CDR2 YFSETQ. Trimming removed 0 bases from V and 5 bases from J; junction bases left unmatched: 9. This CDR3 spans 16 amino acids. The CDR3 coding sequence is TGCGCCAGCAGCTTGGGTTTGGGACTAGTGGGCGAGACCCAGTACTTC. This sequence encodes CASSLGLGLVGETQYF. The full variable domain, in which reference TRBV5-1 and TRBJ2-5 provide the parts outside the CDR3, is KAGVTQTPRYLIKTRGQQVTLSCSPISGHRSVSWYQQTPGQGLQFLFEYFSETQRNKGNFPGRFSGRQFSNSRSEMNVSTLELGDSALYLCASSLGLGLVGETQYFGPGTRLLVL.

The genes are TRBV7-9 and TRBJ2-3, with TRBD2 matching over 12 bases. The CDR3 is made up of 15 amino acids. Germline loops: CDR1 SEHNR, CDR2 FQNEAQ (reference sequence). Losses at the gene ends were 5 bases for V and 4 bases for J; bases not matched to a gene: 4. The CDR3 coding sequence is TGTGCCAGCAGCCATACTAGCGGGGGGTCAGATACGCAGTATTTT. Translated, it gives CASSHTSGGSDTQYF.

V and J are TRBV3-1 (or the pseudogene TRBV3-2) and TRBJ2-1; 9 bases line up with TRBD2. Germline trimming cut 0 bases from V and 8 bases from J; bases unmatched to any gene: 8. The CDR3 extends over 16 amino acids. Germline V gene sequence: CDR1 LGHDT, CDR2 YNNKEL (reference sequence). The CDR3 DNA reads TGTGCCAGCAGCCAAGATCTTAATAGCGGGAGTTATGAGCAGTTCTTC. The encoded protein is CASSQDLNSGSYEQFF.

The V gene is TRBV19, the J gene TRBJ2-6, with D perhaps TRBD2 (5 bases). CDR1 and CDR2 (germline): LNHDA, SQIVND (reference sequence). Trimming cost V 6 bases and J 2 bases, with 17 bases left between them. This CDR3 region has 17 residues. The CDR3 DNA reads TGTGCCAGTAGCTTTCTTCGTGGGGAGACTGGGGCCAACGTCCTGACTTTC. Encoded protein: CASSFLRGETGANVLTF.

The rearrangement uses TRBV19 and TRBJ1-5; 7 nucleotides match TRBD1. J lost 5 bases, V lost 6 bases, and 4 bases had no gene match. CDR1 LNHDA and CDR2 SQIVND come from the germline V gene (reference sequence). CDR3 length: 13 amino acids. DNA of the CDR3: TGTGCCAGTAGAGGACAGGCCGATCAGCCCCAGCATTTT. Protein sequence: CASRGQADQPQHF.

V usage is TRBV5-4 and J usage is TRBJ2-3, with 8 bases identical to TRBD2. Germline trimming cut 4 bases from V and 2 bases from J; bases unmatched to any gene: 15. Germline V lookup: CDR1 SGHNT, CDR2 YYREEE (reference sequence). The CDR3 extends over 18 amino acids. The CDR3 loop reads CASSRGGGMTVTTDTQYF. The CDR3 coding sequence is TGTGCCAGCAGCCGGGGGGGTGGAATGACTGTAACCACAGATACGCAGTATTTT.

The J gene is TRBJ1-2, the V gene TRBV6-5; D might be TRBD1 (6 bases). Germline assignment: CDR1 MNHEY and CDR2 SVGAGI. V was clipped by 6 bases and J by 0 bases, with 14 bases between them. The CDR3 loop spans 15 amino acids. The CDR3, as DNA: TGTGCCAGCAGGGCCCCGACAGGATCTAACTATGGCTACACCTTC. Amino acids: CASRAPTGSNYGYTF.

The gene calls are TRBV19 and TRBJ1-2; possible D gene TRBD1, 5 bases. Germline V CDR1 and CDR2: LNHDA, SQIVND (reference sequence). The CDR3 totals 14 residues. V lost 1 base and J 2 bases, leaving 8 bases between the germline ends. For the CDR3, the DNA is TGTGCCAGTAGTATAGGGACAAGCAACTATGGCTACACCTTC. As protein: CASSIGTSNYGYTF.

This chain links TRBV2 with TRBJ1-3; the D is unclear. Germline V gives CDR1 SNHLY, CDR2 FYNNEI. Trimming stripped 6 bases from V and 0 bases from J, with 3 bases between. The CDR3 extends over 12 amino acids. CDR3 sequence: CASSFSGNTIYF. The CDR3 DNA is TGTGCCAGCAGCTTCTCTGGAAACACCATATATTTT.

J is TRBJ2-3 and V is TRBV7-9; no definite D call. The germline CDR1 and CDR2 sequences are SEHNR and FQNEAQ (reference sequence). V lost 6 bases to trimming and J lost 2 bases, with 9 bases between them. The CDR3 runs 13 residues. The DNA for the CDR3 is TGTGCCAGCAGGCTAGATAACACAGATACGCAGTATTTT. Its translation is CASRLDNTDTQYF.

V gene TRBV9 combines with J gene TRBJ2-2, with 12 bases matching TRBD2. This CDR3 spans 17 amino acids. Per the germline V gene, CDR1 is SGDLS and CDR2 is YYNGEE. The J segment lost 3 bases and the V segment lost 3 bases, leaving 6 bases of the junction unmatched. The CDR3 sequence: CASSATGLAGYTGELFF. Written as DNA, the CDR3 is TGTGCCAGCAGCGCCACTGGACTAGCGGGATACACCGGGGAGCTGTTTTTT. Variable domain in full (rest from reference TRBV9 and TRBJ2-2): DSGVTQTPKHLITATGQRVTLRCSPRSGDLSVYWYQQSLDQGLQFLIQYYNGEERAKGNILERFSAQQFPDLHSELNLSSLELGDSALYFCASSATGLAGYTGELFFGEGSRLTVL.

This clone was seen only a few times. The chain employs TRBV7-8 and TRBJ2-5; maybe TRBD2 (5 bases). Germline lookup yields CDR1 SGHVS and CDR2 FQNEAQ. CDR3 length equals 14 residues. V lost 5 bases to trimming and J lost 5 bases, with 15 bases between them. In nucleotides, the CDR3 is TGTGCCAGCAGCCTAAGGGCGGGTCCGGAGACCCAGTACTTC. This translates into CASSLRAGPETQYF. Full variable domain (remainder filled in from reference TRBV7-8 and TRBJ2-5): GAGVSQSPRYKVAKRGQDVALRCDPISGHVSLFWYQQALGQGPEFLTYFQNEAQLDKSGLPSDRFFAERPEGSVSTLKIQRTQQEDSAVYLCASSLRAGPETQYFGPGTRLLVL.

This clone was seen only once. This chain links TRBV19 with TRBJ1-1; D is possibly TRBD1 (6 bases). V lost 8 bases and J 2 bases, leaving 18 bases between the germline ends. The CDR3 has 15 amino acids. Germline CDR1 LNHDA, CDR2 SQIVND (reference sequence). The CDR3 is CASCPRRDTNTEAFF. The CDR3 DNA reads TGTGCCAGTTGCCCCAGAAGGGACACCAACACTGAAGCTTTCTTT.

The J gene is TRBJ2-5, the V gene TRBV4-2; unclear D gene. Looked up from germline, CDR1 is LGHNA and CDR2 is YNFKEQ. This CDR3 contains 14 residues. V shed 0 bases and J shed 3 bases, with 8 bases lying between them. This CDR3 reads CASSQDRVEETQYF. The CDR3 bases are TGTGCCAGCAGCCAAGATCGGGTAGAAGAGACCCAGTACTTC.

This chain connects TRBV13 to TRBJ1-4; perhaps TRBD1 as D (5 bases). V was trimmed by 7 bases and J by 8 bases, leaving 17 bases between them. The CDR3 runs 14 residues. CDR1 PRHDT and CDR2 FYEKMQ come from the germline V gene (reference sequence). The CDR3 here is CASTISGAGEKLFF. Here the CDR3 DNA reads TGTGCCAGCACCATAAGTGGGGCTGGGGAAAAACTGTTTTTT.

As DNA, the CDR3 is TGTGCCAGTAGTATGGCGGGCGGGGGGGTCTATGAGCAGTTCTTC. Amino acid sequence: CASSMAGGGVYEQFF. This rearrangement joins TRBV19 to TRBJ2-1; 9 bases fit TRBD2. CDR1 LNHDA and CDR2 SQIVND come from the germline V gene (reference sequence). V dropped 3 bases and J dropped 8; count of bases not matched to a gene: 8. CDR3 length: 15 amino acids.

CDR3 region: CASGGGINNEQFF. In nucleotides, the CDR3 is TGTGCCAGCGGAGGGGGCATCAACAATGAGCAGTTCTTC. The gene calls are TRBV7-6 and TRBJ2-1, with a weak D call TRBD1 (7 bases). With 8 bases removed from V and 5 bases from J, the gap between germline ends came to 13 bases. The CDR3 extends over 13 amino acids. Germline V CDR1 and CDR2: SGHVS, FNYEAQ.

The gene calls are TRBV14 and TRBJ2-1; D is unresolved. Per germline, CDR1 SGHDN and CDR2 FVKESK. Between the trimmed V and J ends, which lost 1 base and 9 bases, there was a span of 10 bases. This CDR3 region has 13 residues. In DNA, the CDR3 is TGTGCCAGCAGCCAAGGTCAGAGGAGTGAGCAGTTCTTC. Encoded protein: CASSQGQRSEQFF.

The CDR3 sequence is CASSDPSVTNTGELFF. In nucleotides, the CDR3 is TGTGCCAGCAGCGATCCTAGTGTCACGAACACCGGGGAGCTGTTTTTT. This sequence joins TRBV5-4 and TRBJ2-2; no clear D gene. Germline V gene lookup returns CDR1 SGHNT and CDR2 YYREEE (reference sequence). V lost 4 bases, J lost 0 bases, and 13 bases lay in between. The CDR3 is 16 residues long.

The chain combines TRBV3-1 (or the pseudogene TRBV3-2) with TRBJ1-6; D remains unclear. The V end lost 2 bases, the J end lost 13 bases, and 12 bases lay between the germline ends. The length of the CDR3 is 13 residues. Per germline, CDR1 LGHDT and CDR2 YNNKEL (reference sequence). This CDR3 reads CASSQSEEMPLHF. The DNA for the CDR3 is TGTGCCAGCAGCCAATCTGAGGAGATGCCCCTCCACTTT.

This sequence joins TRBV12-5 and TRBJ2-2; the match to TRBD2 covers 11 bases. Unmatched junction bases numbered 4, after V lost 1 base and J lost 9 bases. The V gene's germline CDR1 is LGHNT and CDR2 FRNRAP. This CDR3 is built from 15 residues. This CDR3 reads CASGLGLAGNRELFF. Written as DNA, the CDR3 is TGTGCTAGTGGTTTGGGACTAGCGGGAAACCGGGAGCTGTTTTTT.

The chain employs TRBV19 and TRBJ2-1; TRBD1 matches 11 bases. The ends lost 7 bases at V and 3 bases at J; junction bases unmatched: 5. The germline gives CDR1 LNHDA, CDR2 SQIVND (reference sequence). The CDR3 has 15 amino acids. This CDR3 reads CASTAGTGGYNEQFF. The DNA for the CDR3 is TGTGCCAGTACCGCCGGGACAGGGGGCTACAATGAGCAGTTCTTC. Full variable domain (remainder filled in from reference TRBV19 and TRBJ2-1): DGGITQSPKYLFRKEGQNVTLSCEQNLNHDAMYWYRQDPGQGLRLIYYSQIVNDFQKGDIAEGYSVSREKKESFPLTVTSAQKNPTAFYLCASTAGTGGYNEQFFGPGTRLTVL.

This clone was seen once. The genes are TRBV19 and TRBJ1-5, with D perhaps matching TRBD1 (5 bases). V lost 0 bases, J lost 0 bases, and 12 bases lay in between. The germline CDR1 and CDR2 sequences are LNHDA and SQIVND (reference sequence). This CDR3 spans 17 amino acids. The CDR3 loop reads CASSIDDSQYSNQPQHF. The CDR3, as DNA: TGTGCCAGTAGTATAGACGACAGTCAATATAGCAATCAGCCCCAGCATTTT.

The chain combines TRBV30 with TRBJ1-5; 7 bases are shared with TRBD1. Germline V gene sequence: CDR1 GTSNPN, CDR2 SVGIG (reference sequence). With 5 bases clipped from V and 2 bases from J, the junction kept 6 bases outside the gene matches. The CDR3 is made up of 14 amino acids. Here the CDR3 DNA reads TGTGCCTGGGGGGCAGGGGGAGGCAATCAGCCCCAGCATTTT. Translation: CAWGAGGGNQPQHF.

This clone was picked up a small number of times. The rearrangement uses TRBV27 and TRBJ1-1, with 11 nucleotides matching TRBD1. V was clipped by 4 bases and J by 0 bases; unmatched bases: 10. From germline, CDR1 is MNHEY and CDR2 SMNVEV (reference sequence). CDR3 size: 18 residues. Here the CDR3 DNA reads TGTGCCAGCAGTTCGGACGGGACAGGGGGTAAAATGAACACTGAAGCTTTCTTT. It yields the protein CASSSDGTGGKMNTEAFF.